The entry below describes one TCR beta chain. It has no known antigen specificity. There are no base qualities to consult, and no much larger clone falls within one base. At the junction V is shortened by 4 bases and J by 2 bases, with 11 bases in between. The germline V gene encodes CDR1 MNHEY and CDR2 SVGAGI. From its cysteine to its phenylalanine, the CDR3 spans 14 amino acids. Only the CDR3 region is kept as DNA, spanning 42 bases read in frame from base 1. The sample belongs to a study of cytomegalovirus exposure and HLA in healthy donors (dated by TCRdb to the late 2010s). Context from the whole study: According to an earlier analysis of a few hundred of the donors, about 190 million T cells yielded 120 million or so unique TCR beta sequences and approximately 280 Gb of sequence data. Roughly 300 gigabases of sequencing data and approximately 85 million unique TCR sequences were included in an early release covering under 650 HLA-typed donors. The genetic ancestry cluster associated with self-reported Caucasian donors included 81% of the 398 genotyped donors. The aim of the study was to test whether cataloging public T cell receptors could identify signatures of past pathogen exposure. The study profiled the T cell repertoires of 500 to 800 subjects by immunosequencing and related them to cytomegalovirus serostatus. Besides the first cohort of 500 to 700 subjects, a separate validation cohort made up of around 120 different subjects was used. To predict cytomegalovirus infection status, the study brought together high-throughput TCR immunosequencing, statistical association of individual TCRs with disease status, and machine learning. In a later analysis, previously published TCR beta repertoires from hundreds of donors were re-analyzed and high-resolution HLA genotyping was added so that TCR occurrence patterns could be studied. Rather than drawing on any new phenotypic data, the later analysis identified candidate immune exposures from TCR beta sequences and the way those sequences occurred across donors. To decide whether each TCR beta V gene segment behaved as functional or pseudogenic, an earlier analysis of approximately 600 of the donors relied on high-throughput TCR beta sequencing. Donor age, sex, ethnicity and CMV serostatus were collected together with the repertoire data. A later genetic analysis used genome-wide SNP genotypes for about 60% of the roughly 700 donors, treating that subset as a discovery cohort. Every discovery cohort repertoire had been produced on one sequencing platform. HLA typing covered class I and class II loci at four-digit resolution. Typing coverage differed by locus: A, B, C, DRB1 and DQB1 were typed in about 629-630 donors, DQA1 in 500 to 550, DPA1 in 606, and DPB1 in 400 to 490. Because of strong linkage in the cohort, five DR-DQ haplotypes were treated as single units for association and clustering. On average, roughly 200,000 unique TCR beta nucleotide sequences were sequenced per donor among about 400 genotyped donors of the cohort, with 15% to 20% of those sequences being non-productive. Study-wide conclusions, independent of this receptor: A later genetic analysis associated a missense DCLRE1C variant with V-gene and J-gene trimming of TCR beta chains, and an independent cohort replicated the association. A cluster of highly shared sequence variants was judged likely to be a technical artifact of the sequencing pipeline. A further reported finding was that TCR beta sequences accurately predicted the HLA-A and HLA-B alleles for most subjects in the first cohort. While some public TCRs were present in many individuals, most TCR sequences turned up only very rarely across donors. A later analysis reported that several top co-occurrence clusters appeared linked to parvovirus B19, influenza, CMV and Epstein-Barr virus. Cytomegalovirus status was reported to be diagnosed by the classifier with high specificity and sensitivity in both the original and validation cohorts. The study gave a list of 150 to 200 TCR beta chains associated with cytomegalovirus. Because the 87-base-pair reads could not distinguish some IMGT-functional V segments, including TRBV6-2 and TRBV6-3, those segments were excluded. In a later analysis, TCR association rates were found to vary across HLA loci, with the most associated TCRs seen for DRB1 alleles and the fewest for HLA-C alleles. Correlated functional status among segregating V segments might be attributable to linkage disequilibrium, but an unknown experimental factor could not be ruled out. Specific HLA alleles were associated with some 15,000 TCR beta sequences at a false discovery rate of 0.05 in a later analysis. Three of the identified cytomegalovirus-associated TCR beta chains were confirmed in vitro to be specific for cytomegalovirus antigens. Because some donors lacked HLA typing at each locus, the association tests relied only on the typed subset. When HLA alleles, especially DR and DQ, strongly co-occurred, TCR associations were difficult to assign to individual alleles. In an earlier analysis of 587 of the donors, most TCR beta V segments appeared in productive rearrangements about 87% or about 30% of the time, broadly matching IMGT annotations. Only TCR beta chains were sequenced in this cohort, and the absence of alpha or paired-chain data limited detectable features. The presence/absence analyses assumed that sequencing depth was roughly uniform across donors, and that assumption may not be true. A later analysis found that HLA-associated TCR beta chains were more clonally expanded and had lower generation probabilities than equally common non-associated chains. A later analysis found that most CMV-associated TCR beta chains appeared HLA-restricted, with HLA associations seemingly driven largely by CMV exposure. In a later genetic analysis, fewer N-insertions in productive TCRs were reported among donors in an Asian-associated ancestry cluster than the approximately 670-donor mean. Because counts were too low, seventeen rarely observed V segments, including chromosome 9 orphons, were left out of the earlier analysis of 500 to 650 of the donors. CMV serostatus was the only immune exposure information available for the cohort. The authors suggested that the approach could potentially be generalized to other disease states and immunological phenotypes.

The cohort consisted of 600 to 750 healthy bone marrow donors. At the time of sampling, all cohort members were nominally healthy, though unrecorded immune exposures were likely present. The donor tested CMV seropositive and was one of the 289 seropositive cohort members. A peripheral blood sample was provided by each donor, and peripheral blood mononuclear cells were used for TCR beta sequencing. Genomic DNA was extracted from the blood cell samples with the Qiagen DNeasy Blood Extraction Kit. Preparation of the library involved the immunoSEQ multiplex PCR assay. A mixture of 60 forward primers for TCR Vbeta segments and 13 reverse primers for TCR Jbeta segments was used in the multiplex PCR. A multiplex PCR assay on genomic DNA amplified the CDR3 region of rearranged TCR beta genes. The amplified TCR beta libraries were sequenced on the Illumina HiSeq System as 87-base-pair reads. The published analysis was carried out like this. In a later analysis, around 80 million unique TCR beta chains were counted across the 500 to 850 repertoires, and roughly 11 million of these chains were shared by at least two donors. Raw reads were error-corrected and collapsed into unique sequences by a nearest-neighbor algorithm in which closely related sequences were merged to remove PCR and sequencing errors. V, D and J gene segments were assigned by aligning CDR3 sequences to IMGT reference sequences. Each retained sequence needed at least a six-nucleotide match to both a V gene segment and a J gene segment. A rearrangement counted as productive if the CDR3 had no stop codons and remained in frame with V and J, and every other rearrangement counted as non-productive. Following IMGT convention, CDR3 was defined as the stretch from the second conserved V-encoded cysteine to the conserved J-encoded phenylalanine. Sequences without an unambiguous match to a single V gene segment were excluded from the earlier analysis of approximately 560 of the donors. In an earlier analysis of a few hundred of the donors, V segments were called functional above 56.7% productive rearrangements and were called segregating when the between-donor standard deviation exceeded 5%. To diagnose cytomegalovirus status from the catalog of TCR beta chain sequences, a statistical classification framework was built. In a later analysis, V and J genes were assigned by comparing TCR nucleotide sequences against IMGT/GENE-DB human TR gene sequences. In a later analysis, CDR3 sequences and most-parsimonious VDJ recombination scenarios were assigned using the TCRdist pipeline. In a later analysis, each TCR beta chain was defined by its CDR3 amino acid sequence together with its V-gene family, and reads without a unique V-gene family were excluded. In a later analysis, a few hundred highly shared, low-generation-probability nucleotide sequences were removed to address suspected cross-contamination and a sequencing artifact. For each public chain, a later analysis derived a clonal expansion index from normalized ranks of inferred template counts within each repertoire. A later analysis computed generation probabilities with a VDJ recombination model fitted to out-of-frame rearrangements, and checked the results against IGoR. In a later analysis, hypergeometric tests were used to score TCR-TCR, TCR-HLA and TCR-CMV co-occurrence, with a repertoire-size bias correction applied to TCR pairs. A later analysis estimated false discovery rates by permuting HLA or CMV assignments 20 times. In a later analysis, co-occurring TCRs were grouped using DBSCAN, and TCRdist sequence similarity was added for clustering within HLA-allele-positive subsets. Repertoires with fewer than 30,000 or more than 120,000 public chains were left out of co-occurrence clustering, as were about 5 repertoires with anomalous nucleotide sharing. The immuneACCESS repertoire file appears here via TCRdb, limited to in-frame rearrangements. These files lack a portion of the clones; in checked studies, under half of the deficit traces to unresolved V genes, and the cause of the others is not known. V and J calls and clone size are given by that table; D and trimming were obtained from the DNA. In all, the sample holds fewer than 200,000 clones, and approximately 80% of those were seen once. Around 11% of the sample is taken by the ten largest.

The specimen sequenced was PBMCs. This receptor was taken from a man in his fifties in good health and CMV-seropositive. This sequence uses TRBV6-5 and TRBJ1-1, and possibly TRBD1, on 5 matching bases. Read as DNA, the sequence is TGTGCCAGCAGTTCCGACAGAATCAACACTGAAGCTTTCTTT. Its translation is CASSSDRINTEAFF.